Listed below are T cell receptor beta chains from one sample, sequenced in a study of T cells after yellow fever vaccination. TCRdb called the 5' RACE reads again in MiXCR, with one record for every CDR3 protein. The repertoire has tens of thousands of distinct CDR3 sequences, less than 3.5% of them found once; the top ten carry 0.98%. The specimen comprised PBMCs, either bulk or a sorted T-cell subset (CD4+, CD8+, memory, or dextramer-sorted; not recorded which), sampled around 45 days after the first yellow fever vaccination. The receptors were gathered from a man younger than 35 who received the YFV17D yellow fever vaccine. Both conserved end residues are part of each CDR3. A D gene is named only where the DNA matches it firmly. Clone size is shown for a subset of rows, as once, few, many or a class of expanded clone.

cdr3_length j_call clone_size d_call v_call cdr3_nt cdr3_aa
16 TRBJ2-1 many - TRBV9 TGTGCCAGCAGCCTGCTTTTTAGCGTCTCCTACAATGAGCAGTTCTTC CASSLLFSVSYNEQFF
14 TRBJ1-1 many - TRBV3-1 TGTGCCAGCAGCCAAGATAAAATGAACACTGAAGCTTTCTTT CASSQDKMNTEAFF
17 TRBJ1-5 many - TRBV6-5 TGTGCCAGCAGTTACTACGGGGGGGCGGTGAGCAATCAGCCCCAGCATTTT CASSYYGGAVSNQPQHF
14 TRBJ2-3 medium-sized TRBD1 TRBV12-3/TRBV12-4 TGTGCCAGCAGCCCCAGGGACAGATCAGATACGCAGTATTTT CASSPRDRSDTQYF
14 TRBJ1-4 many - TRBV29-1 TGCAGCGTTGTGGAGCCCCGGTTCGGAGAAAAACTGTTTTTT CSVVEPRFGEKLFF
16 TRBJ2-1 - - TRBV5-4 TGTGCCAGCAGCTTGGCCAAGGGGGGTGGATACAATGAGCAGTTCTTC CASSLAKGGGYNEQFF
12 TRBJ2-3 many - TRBV2 TGTGCCAGCATGGGAGAGTCAGATACGCAGTATTTT CASMGESDTQYF
14 TRBJ2-3 medium-sized TRBD2 TRBV12-3/TRBV12-4 TGTGCCAGCAGGCGGGGGGGCCCCACGGATACGCAGTATTTT CASRRGGPTDTQYF
16 TRBJ2-2 many TRBD2 TRBV30 TGTGCCTGGAGTAGGCCCCTAGCGGGGAAAACCGGGGAGCTGTTTTTT CAWSRPLAGKTGELFF
13 TRBJ2-3 many - TRBV5-1 TGCGCCAGCAGCTTCTGGGGGCGGGATACGCAGTATTTT CASSFWGRDTQYF
17 TRBJ2-5 many TRBD2 TRBV11-2 TGTGCCAGCAGCTCGGGGCTTAGCGGGGGATTCCAAGAGACCCAGTACTTC CASSSGLSGGFQETQYF
12 TRBJ2-5 many - TRBV7-2 TGTGCCAGCAGCTCGGACAGCGAGACCCAGTACTTC CASSSDSETQYF
13 TRBJ2-7 many TRBD2 TRBV20-1 TGCAGTCCCAGCGGGGGCCTAGCCTACGAGCAGTACTTC CSPSGGLAYEQYF
13 TRBJ2-3 many - TRBV27 TGTGCCAGCAGTTTACGATTGGGAGATACGCAGTATTTT CASSLRLGDTQYF
15 TRBJ1-1 many TRBD1 TRBV29-1 TGCAGCGTTGATTTTCCGGGACAGATGAACACTGAAGCTTTCTTT CSVDFPGQMNTEAFF
15 TRBJ1-4 many - TRBV15 TGTGCCACCAGCAGAGACAGGGCCTGGGATGAAAAACTGTTTTTT CATSRDRAWDEKLFF
14 TRBJ1-1 many - TRBV15 TGTGCCACCAGCAGAGATGTCCTGAACACTGAAGCTTTCTTT CATSRDVLNTEAFF
12 TRBJ1-1 many - TRBV12-3/TRBV12-4 TGTGCCAGCAGCGTCCAAGGAGAGCGGGCTTTCTTT CASSVQGERAFF
15 TRBJ2-5 many TRBD2 TRBV5-1 TGCGCCAGCAGCCTAGCGGGGGGGCTACGAGAGACCCAGTACTTC CASSLAGGLRETQYF
15 TRBJ2-3 many - TRBV10-3 TGTGCCATCAGGCAACAGATCACTAGCACAGATACGCAGTATTTT CAIRQQITSTDTQYF
15 TRBJ1-1 many - TRBV5-1 TGCGCCAGCAGCGGGTATGCAGGGACGAACACTGAAGCTTTCTTT CASSGYAGTNTEAFF
17 TRBJ2-6 many TRBD1 TRBV4-2 TGTGCCAGCAGCCAAGGAACAGGGGGCTCTGGGGCCAACGTCCTGACTTTC CASSQGTGGSGANVLTF
14 TRBJ2-1 many - TRBV5-5 TGTGCCAGCAGCTTGTTTAGACTCGGGGGTGAGCAGTTCTTC CASSLFRLGGEQFF
15 TRBJ1-5 many TRBD1 TRBV7-6 TGTGCCAGCAGCCTGGGGACAGGGGGCAATCAGCCCCAGCATTTT CASSLGTGGNQPQHF
14 TRBJ2-5 many - TRBV11-1 TGTGCCAGCAGCCCCCGTTGGGAAAAAGAGACCCAGTACTTC CASSPRWEKETQYF
12 TRBJ2-7 many - TRBV7-9 TGTGCCAGCAGCCGGAGTAGGGGCGAGCAGTACTTC CASSRSRGEQYF
15 TRBJ1-2 many - TRBV5-4 TGTGCCAGCAGCTTGGAGAGCAGCCCTTCCTATGGCTACACCTTC CASSLESSPSYGYTF
13 TRBJ2-4 many - TRBV5-7 TGTGCCAGGAGGGGTTTAGCCAAAAACATTCAGTACTTC CARRGLAKNIQYF
13 TRBJ1-1 many - TRBV20-1 TGCAGTGCTAGAGATGAAGGAGGGTTGTCGACTTTCTTT CSARDEGGLSTFF
15 TRBJ2-1 many - TRBV6-1 TGTGCCAGCACGGGCAGACTAAGCTCCTACAATGAGCAGTTCTTC CASTGRLSSYNEQFF
14 TRBJ2-3 once - TRBV7-2 TGTGCCAGCAGCTTGGTGGGTGGCACAGATACGCAGTATTTT CASSLVGGTDTQYF
13 TRBJ2-1 - - TRBV27 TGTGCCAGCAGCCTGGTGGCAAGCAATGAGCAGTTCTTC CASSLVASNEQFF
14 TRBJ2-7 medium-sized - TRBV3-1 TGTGCCAGCAGCCAGGACCGCGGAGGCTACGAGCAGTACTTC CASSQDRGGYEQYF
15 TRBJ2-3 many TRBD2 TRBV5-1 TGCGCCAGCAGCTTGGGTCGGGGGGGCACAGATACGCAGTATTTT CASSLGRGGTDTQYF
12 TRBJ1-2 many - TRBV30 TGTGCCTTATCCGGGACCCCGGGGGGCTACACCTTC CALSGTPGGYTF
15 TRBJ2-2 many TRBD1 TRBV5-1 TGCGCCAGCAGCCCTGGGACAGGGAACACCGGGGAGCTGTTTTTT CASSPGTGNTGELFF
13 TRBJ1-1 many - TRBV7-9 TGTGCCAGCAGCTCGGGAGACGGTACTGAAGCTTTCTTT CASSSGDGTEAFF
16 TRBJ2-3 many - TRBV6-2/TRBV6-3 TGTGCCAGCAGCCCCCGAGGAACCTACGGGACAGATACGCAGTATTTT CASSPRGTYGTDTQYF
15 TRBJ2-3 many TRBD2 TRBV15 TGTGCCACCAGCAGAGATCTAGCGGGGGCAGATACGCAGTATTTT CATSRDLAGADTQYF
16 TRBJ1-5 many TRBD1 TRBV7-7 TGTGCCAGCAGCTTTCTCGGGACAGGGGGCAATCAGCCCCAGCATTTT CASSFLGTGGNQPQHF
18 TRBJ1-1 many TRBD1 TRBV11-2 TGTGCCAGCAGCCACGGACGAAGGGACAGGCCCGAGGACACTGAAGCTTTCTTT CASSHGRRDRPEDTEAFF